The clone carrying this TCR beta chain was observed a single time. Its antigen is unknown. These data belong to a study of cytomegalovirus exposure and HLA in healthy donors. Study-level points and caveats: HLA-A and HLA-B allele assignments for most subjects were reportedly predicted accurately using TCR beta sequences. The classifier reportedly diagnosed cytomegalovirus status with high sensitivity and specificity. Evidence from a later analysis indicated that most CMV-associated TCR beta chains looked HLA-restricted.

PCR primers comprised 60 Vbeta and 13 Jbeta primers. The table came from immunoSEQ multiplex PCR; TCRdb's copy has only in-frame clones and leaves some out. The table lists about 150,000 clones, approximately 80% of them singletons. V gave up 1 base and J gave up 5 bases, with 12 bases separating them. CDR3 length: 14 residues. CDR1 and CDR2 from the germline V gene are SGDLS and YYNGEE. What was sequenced was PBMCs. The chain joins TRBV9 to TRBJ1-1; D possibly corresponds to TRBD1 (5 bases). This clonotype was sampled from a male donor in good health and CMV-seronegative. The CDR3 DNA follows: TGTGCCAGCAGCGTAAGCCAGGGTGGGACTGAAGCTTTCTTT. It encodes CASSVSQGGTEAFF.